The 15 T cell receptor beta chains in this list originate from one sample, sequenced in a study of HIV-infected patients and healthy controls. Reverse transcription used about 510 ng RNA and constant-region primers for alpha and beta. Separate chain-specific third strand synthesis with multiplexing indices produced the alpha and beta libraries. TCRdb passed the 5' RACE reads through MiXCR, listing each CDR3 protein once. The sample lists about 15,000 distinct CDR3 sequences; 9.4% were seen once. All unsorted peripheral T cells were captured because whole blood was used without fractionation. Sequenced: blood. These receptors were obtained from an adult in good health.

This clonotype has at least ten counts. The rearrangement uses TRBV28 and TRBJ2-1; a weak D match, TRBD1 (6 bases). From germline, CDR1 is MDHEN and CDR2 SYDVKM. The CDR3 totals 18 residues. Trimming cost V 5 bases and J 6 bases, with 26 bases left between them. CDR3 in DNA: TGTGCCAGCAGTCCCAGGGGAACCCCTTTGCTCCCTATCAATGAGCAGTTCTTC. This encodes CASSPRGTPLLPINEQFF.

By frequency in the sample, this clonotype is medium-sized. The chain joins TRBV29-1 to TRBJ1-1; D unclear. Germline assignment: CDR1 SQVTM and CDR2 ANQGSEA. This CDR3 region has 12 residues. Between the trimmed V and J ends, which lost 4 bases and 0 bases, there was a span of 6 bases. CDR3 in DNA: TGCAGCGTTGCCACAGTGAACACTGAAGCTTTCTTT. Translating it yields CSVATVNTEAFF.

The sample holds many counts of this clonotype. The CDR3, as DNA: TGTGCCAGCAGCCAAGAGAGGGGTATCCAGACCCAGTACTTC. Its translation: CASSQERGIQTQYF. V usage is TRBV14 and J usage is TRBJ2-5; D is tentatively TRBD1 or TRBD2 (5 bases each). This CDR3 contains 14 residues. The germline CDR1 and CDR2 sequences are SGHDN and FVKESK. With 0 bases removed from V and 6 bases from J, the gap between germline ends came to 11 bases.

The sample holds many counts of this clonotype. The V and J genes are TRBV6-1 and TRBJ2-1, with D tentatively TRBD2 (6 bases). CDR1 is MNHNS, CDR2 SASEGT, per germline. V was trimmed by 8 bases and J by 4 bases, leaving 21 bases between them. CDR3 length equals 16 residues. CDR3 loop: CASLDGIAAPYNEQFF. The CDR3 nucleotides read TGTGCCAGCTTGGACGGGATAGCGGCTCCTTACAATGAGCAGTTCTTC.

V usage is TRBV3-1 and J usage is TRBJ2-1; TRBD1 matches 9 bases. The CDR3 covers 19 residues. Unmatched junction bases numbered 11, after V lost 0 bases and J lost 2 bases. Germline CDR1 and CDR2: LGHDT and YNNKEL (reference sequence). CDR3 nucleotide sequence: TGTGCCAGCAGCCAAGAACCCATAAACAGGGGGCTAACCTACAATGAGCAGTTCTTC. Its protein is CASSQEPINRGLTYNEQFF.

This clonotype has at least ten counts. The chain recombines TRBV4-1 with TRBJ2-1; D is uncertain. V lost 1 base, J lost 4 bases, and 11 bases lay in between. The CDR3 is made up of 15 amino acids. From germline, CDR1 is MGHRA and CDR2 YSYEKL. The DNA for the CDR3 is TGCGCCAGCAGCCAAGTAACGGCCAGGTACAATGAGCAGTTCTTC. Translation: CASSQVTARYNEQFF.

This clonotype was picked up many times. V and J are TRBV7-9 and TRBJ1-1; no clear D gene. CDR3 length: 13 residues. The V gene's germline CDR1 is SEHNR and CDR2 FQNEAQ (reference sequence). V lost 6 bases to trimming and J lost 1 base, with 9 bases between them. The CDR3 DNA is TGTGCCAGCAGGGACGGCTCGAACACTGAAGCTTTCTTT. Translated: CASRDGSNTEAFF.

In the case of this clonotype: A much larger clone lies a single base off, so this may be a read error. This chain uses TRBV3-1 with TRBJ2-3; D possibly corresponds to TRBD2 (5 bases). V dropped 8 bases and J dropped 5 bases, with 23 bases sitting between them. CDR3 length: 16 residues. Germline CDR1 LGHDT, CDR2 YNNKEL (reference sequence). CDR3 residues: CASCLLAGARLDTQYF. DNA for the CDR3: TGTGCCAGCTGTCTTCTAGCCGGCGCGAGACTAGATACGCAGTATTTT.

This clonotype showed up many times. The chain is built from TRBV6-5 and TRBJ1-2, with TRBD1 matching 8 bases. V trimming: 5 bases; J trimming: 10 bases; junction bases outside the gene matches: 12. The CDR3 contains 14 residues. Per the germline V gene, CDR1 is MNHEY and CDR2 is SVGAGI. This chain's CDR3 is CASSTETGDVDYTF. The CDR3 DNA reads as TGTGCCAGCAGTACCGAGACAGGGGACGTTGACTACACCTTC.

This clonotype was seen many times. The chain links TRBV5-5 to TRBJ2-3, with TRBD2 matching over 7 bases. With V trimmed by 2 bases and J by 14 bases, 14 bases remained unmatched. Germline CDR1 is SGHKS and CDR2 is YYEKEE (reference sequence). The CDR3 spans 14 residues. CDR3 in amino acids: CASSFGTEGLSPYF. The CDR3 bases are TGTGCCAGCAGCTTTGGGACGGAGGGACTAAGTCCGTATTTT.

The table lists this clonotype with a few counts. The chain is built from TRBV30 and TRBJ2-3; TRBD2 matches 8 bases. With 2 bases clipped from V and 5 bases from J, the junction kept 3 bases outside the gene matches. In germline, CDR1 is GTSNPN, CDR2 SVGIG (reference sequence). The CDR3 loop spans 13 amino acids. The CDR3, as DNA: TGTGCCTGGAGTAAGCGGGAGAGAGATACGCAGTATTTT. Translating gives CAWSKRERDTQYF.

This chain joins TRBV5-1 and TRBJ2-1; D is unresolved. Germline V gene lookup returns CDR1 SGHRS and CDR2 YFSETQ. V dropped 0 bases and J dropped 7 bases, with 17 bases sitting between them. The CDR3 is 16 amino acids. In DNA form, the CDR3 reads TGCGCCAGCAGCTTGGATGGGCCCCGGGCCCGGAATGAGCAGTTCTTC. This gives the protein CASSLDGPRARNEQFF.

V gene TRBV29-1 combines with J gene TRBJ2-7, with 11 bases aligning to TRBD1. Trimming cost V 3 bases and J 2 bases; bases outside gene matches: 3. The CDR3 extends over 14 amino acids. Germline V lookup: CDR1 SQVTM, CDR2 ANQGSEA. This chain's CDR3 is CSVEGGQGAYEQYF. The CDR3 nucleotides read TGCAGCGTTGAGGGGGGACAGGGGGCCTACGAGCAGTACTTC.

In its sample, this clonotype was seen many times. The rearrangement joins TRBV12-3 or TRBV12-4 to TRBJ2-7, with D maybe TRBD1 (6 bases). The V end lost 5 bases, the J end lost 6 bases, and 11 bases lay between the germline ends. The CDR3 has 12 residues. The chain's CDR3 is CASSQGSGEQYV. CDR3 DNA sequence: TGTGCCAGCAGTCAGGGGAGTGGCGAGCAGTACGTC.

This clonotype was seen ten or more times. The genes are TRBV2 and TRBJ2-1, with 11 bases aligning to TRBD1. The CDR3 runs 13 residues. Trimming at V came to 8 bases and at J to 8 bases, leaving 5 bases not matched to a gene. Per the germline V gene, CDR1 is SNHLY and CDR2 is FYNNEI. The CDR3: CASRDRGAYEQFF. CDR3 nucleotide sequence: TGTGCCAGCCGGGACAGGGGGGCCTATGAGCAGTTCTTC.